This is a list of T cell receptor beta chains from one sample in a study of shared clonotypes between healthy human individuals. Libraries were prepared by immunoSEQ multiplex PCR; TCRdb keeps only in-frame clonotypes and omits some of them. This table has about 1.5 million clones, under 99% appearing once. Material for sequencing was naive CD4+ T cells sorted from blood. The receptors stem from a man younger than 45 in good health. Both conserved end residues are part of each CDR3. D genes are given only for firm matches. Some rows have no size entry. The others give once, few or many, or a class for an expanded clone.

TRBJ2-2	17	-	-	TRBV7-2	TGTGCCAGCAGCTTAAGTCCCGGGACTCTGAACACCGGGGAGCTGTTTTTT	CASSLSPGTLNTGELFF
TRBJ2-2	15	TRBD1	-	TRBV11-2	TGTGCCAGCAGCTTCCGGGACAGTGGATCAGGGGAGCTGTTTTTT	CASSFRDSGSGELFF
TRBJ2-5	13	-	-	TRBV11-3	TGTGCCAGCAGCTTGAGCCATCAAGAGACCCAGTACTTC	CASSLSHQETQYF
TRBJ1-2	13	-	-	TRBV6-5	TGTGCCAGCAGTTACGACCCCCTCTATGGCTACACCTTC	CASSYDPLYGYTF
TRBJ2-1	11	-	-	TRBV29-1	TGCAGCGTTGAAGATCCTGAAGTGCAGTTCTTC	CSVEDPEVQFF
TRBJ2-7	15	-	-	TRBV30	TGTGCCTGGAGAGTGAGGGACCGCCCCTCCTACGAGCAGTACTTC	CAWRVRDRPSYEQYF
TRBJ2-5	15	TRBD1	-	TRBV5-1	TGCGCCAGCAGCTTGGCACAGGGGGTCCAAGAGACCCAGTACTTC	CASSLAQGVQETQYF
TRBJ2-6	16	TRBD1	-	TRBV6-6	TGTGCCAGCAGTCCCCCCCCTGGACAGGGGCGGAACGTCCTGACTTTC	CASSPPPGQGRNVLTF
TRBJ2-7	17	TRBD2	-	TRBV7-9	TGTGCCAGCAGCACCACTAGCGGGAGGGCCAGTTCGTACGAGCAGTACTTC	CASSTTSGRASSYEQYF
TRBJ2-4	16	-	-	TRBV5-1	TGCGCCAGCAGCAGGGAGCCTTACGGGGCCAAAAACATTCAGTACTTC	CASSREPYGAKNIQYF
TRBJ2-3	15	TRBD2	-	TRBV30	TGTGCCTGGACGGTGACTAGCGGAGCCACAGATACGCAGTATTTT	CAWTVTSGATDTQYF
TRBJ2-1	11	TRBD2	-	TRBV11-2	TGTGCCACAGGGAGGGTGGATGAGCAGTTCTTC	CATGRVDEQFF
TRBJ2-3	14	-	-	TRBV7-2	TGTGCCAGCAGCTTAGTGAGGAACACAGATACGCAGTATTTT	CASSLVRNTDTQYF
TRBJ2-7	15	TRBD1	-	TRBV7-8	TGTGCCAGCAGCTTAGAGCTGGGACAGACCTACGAGCAGTACTTC	CASSLELGQTYEQYF
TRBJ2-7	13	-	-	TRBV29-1	TGCAGCGCCGGGGCCAGGGACTCCTACGAGCAGTACTTC	CSAGARDSYEQYF
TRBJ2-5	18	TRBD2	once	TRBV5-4	TGTGCCAGCAGCTCCCGACGGACTAGCGGGAGAAGAGAAGAGACCCAGTACTTC	CASSSRRTSGRREETQYF
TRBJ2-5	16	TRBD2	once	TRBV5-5	TGTGCCAGCAGCTTGAGGACTAGCGGGAGTTGGGAGACCCAGTACTTC	CASSLRTSGSWETQYF